A single sample gave rise to the 22 T cell receptor beta chains below, sequenced in a study of blood T cell repertoires in COVID-19. This table comes from immunoSEQ multiplex PCR, and its TCRdb copy is limited to in-frame clones, with some not included. The sample includes a few hundred thousand clones, around 93% seen only once; the top ten take 1.2%. The sequenced material came from PBMCs or T cells enriched from blood (not recorded which). The origin of the receptors is a human donor in a cohort exposed to, infected with or recovered from COVID-19 (not recorded which). The donor label of this sample is uncertain.

The rearrangement links TRBV4-1 to TRBJ2-7; D is possibly TRBD1 (6 bases). The CDR3 has 14 residues. Germline assignment: CDR1 MGHRA and CDR2 YSYEKL. V was clipped by 0 bases and J by 4 bases, with 10 bases between them. The chain's CDR3 is CASSQDIRGYEQYF. The CDR3 DNA reads TGCGCCAGCAGCCAAGATATCAGGGGTTACGAGCAGTACTTC.

The V call is TRBV5-1, the J call TRBJ2-3, with TRBD1 identical over 9 bases. The CDR3 is 16 residues long. V lost 2 bases to trimming and J lost 2 bases; unmatched junction nucleotides: 6. CDR1 and CDR2 (germline): SGHRS, YFSETQ. This CDR3 is CASSFTGGEFTDTQYF. CDR3 DNA: TGCGCCAGCAGCTTCACAGGGGGCGAATTCACAGATACGCAGTATTTT.

The chain carries TRBV6-5 and TRBJ2-1; 7 positions agree with TRBD2. Trimming removed 6 bases from V and 15 bases from J; junction bases left unmatched: 8. The germline V gene encodes CDR1 MNHEY and CDR2 SVGAGI. CDR3 length: 11 amino acids. The CDR3 region is CASSNGGGTFF. The CDR3 DNA sequence: TGTGCCAGCAGCAATGGGGGGGGGACGTTCTTC.

The chain employs TRBV7-9 and TRBJ2-5, with 10 bases lining up with TRBD1. Germline V gene data show CDR1 as SEHNR and CDR2 as FQNEAQ (reference sequence). V trimming: 5 bases; J trimming: 4 bases; junction bases outside the gene matches: 7. The length of the CDR3 is 15 residues. The CDR3 is CASSRTGTGAETQYF. In nucleotides, the CDR3 is TGTGCCAGCAGCCGGACCGGGACAGGGGCAGAGACCCAGTACTTC.

The J gene is TRBJ1-6, the V gene TRBV2; 7 bases line up with TRBD1. Germline-derived CDR1 and CDR2 are SNHLY and FYNNEI. The CDR3 totals 15 residues. Unmatched junction bases numbered 4, after V lost 3 bases and J lost 5 bases. The CDR3 reads CASSEWTGDNSPLHF. The CDR3 nucleotides read TGTGCCAGCAGTGAGTGGACAGGCGATAATTCACCCCTCCACTTT.

The chain carries TRBV9 and TRBJ1-1, with a weak D call TRBD1 (5 bases). Germline V gene lookup returns CDR1 SGDLS and CDR2 YYNGEE. This CDR3 is built from 13 residues. V was pared by 4 bases and J by 3 bases, with 10 bases between. The CDR3 DNA reads TGTGCCAGCAGCCCCGGGGGAGACACTGAAGCTTTCTTT. Translation gives CASSPGGDTEAFF.

This clone was detected only a few times. The gene calls are TRBV3-1 (or the pseudogene TRBV3-2) and TRBJ2-7; D not resolved. Trimming cost V 3 bases and J 3 bases, with 9 bases left between them. The germline gives CDR1 LGHDT, CDR2 YNNKEL (reference sequence). The CDR3 consists of 13 residues. CDR3 loop: CASSQRSNYEQYF. The DNA of the CDR3 is TGTGCCAGCAGCCAGCGTAGTAACTACGAGCAGTACTTC.

A single count supports this clone. The chain uses TRBV27 and TRBJ2-1; D is perhaps TRBD1 (6 bases). V dropped 1 base and J dropped 0 bases, with 19 bases sitting between them. In germline, CDR1 is MNHEY, CDR2 SMNVEV (reference sequence). CDR3 length: 19 residues. The CDR3 DNA reads as TGTGCCAGCAGTTTATTGGGGCCAGGGGCTCTCAGCTCCTACAATGAGCAGTTCTTC. It specifies CASSLLGPGALSSYNEQFF.

The chain uses TRBV24-1 and TRBJ2-3; 9 bases match TRBD2. Per the germline V gene, CDR1 is KGHDR and CDR2 is SFDVKD. This CDR3 is 16 amino acids long. Trimming cost V 4 bases and J 2 bases; bases outside gene matches: 6. The DNA of the CDR3 is TGTGCCACCAGTGAGTCGGGACTAGCCACCACAGATACGCAGTATTTT. This sequence encodes CATSESGLATTDTQYF.

V gene TRBV30 combines with J gene TRBJ2-5; 9 bases are a match to TRBD1. CDR3 length equals 14 residues. CDR1 is GTSNPN, CDR2 SVGIG, per germline (reference sequence). J lost 1 base, V lost 5 bases, and 5 bases had no gene match. CDR3 DNA: TGTGCCTGGTTTGACAGGGGGGGCCAAGAGACCCAGTACTTC. Translated: CAWFDRGGQETQYF.

The sample holds one count of this clone. The rearrangement links TRBV25-1 to TRBJ1-3, with 8 bases identical to TRBD1. V trimming: 6 bases; J trimming: 3 bases; junction bases outside the gene matches: 7. CDR1 is MGHDK and CDR2 is SYGVNS in the germline V gene. This CDR3 is built from 15 residues. The CDR3, as DNA: TGTGCCAGCAGGCCAGGGGGCGCGTATGGAAACACCATATATTTT. Translating gives CASRPGGAYGNTIYF.

This sequence joins TRBV25-1 and TRBJ2-5, with a tentative D call TRBD1 (6 bases). Between the trimmed V and J ends, which lost 2 bases and 3 bases, there was a span of 7 bases. This CDR3 is 13 amino acids long. CDR1 and CDR2 from the germline V gene are MGHDK and SYGVNS. The CDR3 nucleotides are TGTGCCAGCAGTGAACAGGGGAAAGAGACCCAGTACTTC. Translated: CASSEQGKETQYF.

The gene calls are TRBV5-1 and TRBJ2-7, with D maybe TRBD1 (6 bases). Germline CDR1 reads SGHRS; CDR2 reads YFSETQ. CDR3 size: 15 residues. V lost 4 bases to trimming and J lost 2 bases, with 16 bases between them. CDR3 loop: CASSRLDSETYEQYF. DNA of the CDR3: TGCGCCAGCAGCCGTCTGGACAGCGAAACCTACGAGCAGTACTTC.

The chain couples TRBV19 to TRBJ1-1, with D hard to call. The V gene's germline CDR1 is LNHDA and CDR2 SQIVND (reference sequence). The CDR3 spans 14 residues. V was clipped by 5 bases and J by 4 bases, with 14 bases between them. The CDR3 here is CASSHMGGITEAFF. The CDR3 coding sequence is TGTGCCAGTAGTCATATGGGAGGGATCACTGAAGCTTTCTTT.

This clone has just a few counts. The V and J genes are TRBV6-5 and TRBJ2-2; TRBD2 matches at 9 bases. Losses at the gene ends were 6 bases for V and 3 bases for J; bases not matched to a gene: 5. CDR3 length: 15 residues. The germline V gene has CDR1 MNHEY and CDR2 SVGAGI. The CDR3 protein is CASRRGGEHTGELFF. DNA for the CDR3: TGTGCCAGCAGGCGCGGGGGGGAACACACCGGGGAGCTGTTTTTT.

This chain uses TRBV6-5 with TRBJ2-7; the match to TRBD2 covers 7 bases. Germline CDR1 and CDR2: MNHEY and SVGAGI. The CDR3 loop spans 14 amino acids. V shed 6 bases, J shed 1 base, and the junction held 6 bases outside the gene matches. The CDR3 DNA follows: TGTGCCAGCAGCGTCCGGGGGGATTCCTACGAGCAGTACTTC. This codes for CASSVRGDSYEQYF.

V gene TRBV7-9 combines with J gene TRBJ2-3; 12 bases agree with TRBD2. The germline V gene has CDR1 SEHNR and CDR2 FQNEAQ (reference sequence). The CDR3 runs to 19 residues. Unmatched junction bases numbered 10, after V lost 2 bases and J lost 1 base. The CDR3 nucleotides read TGTGCCAGCAGCTTATTGTTCTGGGCTAGCGGGGGGGGCACAGATACGCAGTATTTT. It yields the protein CASSLLFWASGGGTDTQYF.

The gene calls are TRBV4-1 and TRBJ1-6; D remains unclear. CDR3 length: 15 amino acids. Per germline, CDR1 MGHRA and CDR2 YSYEKL. Between the trimmed V and J ends, which lost 4 bases and 0 bases, there was a span of 7 bases. For the CDR3, the DNA is TGCGCCAGCAGCCGGGAGGGCTCCTATAATTCACCCCTCCACTTT. Its protein product is CASSREGSYNSPLHF.

The chain links TRBV7-9 to TRBJ1-4, with 8 bases that match TRBD1. Germline loops: CDR1 SEHNR, CDR2 FQNEAQ (reference sequence). V dropped 5 bases and J dropped 7; count of bases not matched to a gene: 6. CDR3 size: 14 residues. CDR3 amino acids: CASSPTGTGEKLFF. CDR3 coding DNA: TGTGCCAGCAGCCCGACAGGGACAGGTGAAAAACTGTTTTTT.

This chain uses TRBV6-1 with TRBJ1-2, with 7 bases that match TRBD1. In germline, CDR1 is MNHNS, CDR2 SASEGT. V lost 3 bases to trimming and J lost 5 bases; unmatched junction nucleotides: 12. The CDR3 totals 16 residues. CDR3 in DNA: TGTGCCAGCAGTGACATCCAACCAGGGGGGTTGTATGGCTACACCTTC. It is translated as CASSDIQPGGLYGYTF.

This rearrangement joins TRBV5-1 to TRBJ1-2; 7 bases align to TRBD1. The germline V gene has CDR1 SGHRS and CDR2 YFSETQ. There are 17 residues in the CDR3. V dropped 3 bases and J dropped 0; count of bases not matched to a gene: 11. In DNA form, the CDR3 reads TGCGCCAGCAGCTGGGGGCCCCCCGGGACAGCTAACTATGGCTACACCTTC. This translates into CASSWGPPGTANYGYTF.

The V call is TRBV18, the J call TRBJ2-2; 9 nucleotides line up with TRBD1. There are 19 residues in the CDR3. Trimming at V came to 1 base and at J to 0 bases, leaving 9 bases not matched to a gene. Germline values: CDR1 KGHSH, CDR2 LQKENI. CDR3 region: CASSPRGTGPFANTGELFF. In DNA, the CDR3 is TGTGCCAGCTCACCACGGGGGACAGGGCCATTCGCGAACACCGGGGAGCTGTTTTTT.